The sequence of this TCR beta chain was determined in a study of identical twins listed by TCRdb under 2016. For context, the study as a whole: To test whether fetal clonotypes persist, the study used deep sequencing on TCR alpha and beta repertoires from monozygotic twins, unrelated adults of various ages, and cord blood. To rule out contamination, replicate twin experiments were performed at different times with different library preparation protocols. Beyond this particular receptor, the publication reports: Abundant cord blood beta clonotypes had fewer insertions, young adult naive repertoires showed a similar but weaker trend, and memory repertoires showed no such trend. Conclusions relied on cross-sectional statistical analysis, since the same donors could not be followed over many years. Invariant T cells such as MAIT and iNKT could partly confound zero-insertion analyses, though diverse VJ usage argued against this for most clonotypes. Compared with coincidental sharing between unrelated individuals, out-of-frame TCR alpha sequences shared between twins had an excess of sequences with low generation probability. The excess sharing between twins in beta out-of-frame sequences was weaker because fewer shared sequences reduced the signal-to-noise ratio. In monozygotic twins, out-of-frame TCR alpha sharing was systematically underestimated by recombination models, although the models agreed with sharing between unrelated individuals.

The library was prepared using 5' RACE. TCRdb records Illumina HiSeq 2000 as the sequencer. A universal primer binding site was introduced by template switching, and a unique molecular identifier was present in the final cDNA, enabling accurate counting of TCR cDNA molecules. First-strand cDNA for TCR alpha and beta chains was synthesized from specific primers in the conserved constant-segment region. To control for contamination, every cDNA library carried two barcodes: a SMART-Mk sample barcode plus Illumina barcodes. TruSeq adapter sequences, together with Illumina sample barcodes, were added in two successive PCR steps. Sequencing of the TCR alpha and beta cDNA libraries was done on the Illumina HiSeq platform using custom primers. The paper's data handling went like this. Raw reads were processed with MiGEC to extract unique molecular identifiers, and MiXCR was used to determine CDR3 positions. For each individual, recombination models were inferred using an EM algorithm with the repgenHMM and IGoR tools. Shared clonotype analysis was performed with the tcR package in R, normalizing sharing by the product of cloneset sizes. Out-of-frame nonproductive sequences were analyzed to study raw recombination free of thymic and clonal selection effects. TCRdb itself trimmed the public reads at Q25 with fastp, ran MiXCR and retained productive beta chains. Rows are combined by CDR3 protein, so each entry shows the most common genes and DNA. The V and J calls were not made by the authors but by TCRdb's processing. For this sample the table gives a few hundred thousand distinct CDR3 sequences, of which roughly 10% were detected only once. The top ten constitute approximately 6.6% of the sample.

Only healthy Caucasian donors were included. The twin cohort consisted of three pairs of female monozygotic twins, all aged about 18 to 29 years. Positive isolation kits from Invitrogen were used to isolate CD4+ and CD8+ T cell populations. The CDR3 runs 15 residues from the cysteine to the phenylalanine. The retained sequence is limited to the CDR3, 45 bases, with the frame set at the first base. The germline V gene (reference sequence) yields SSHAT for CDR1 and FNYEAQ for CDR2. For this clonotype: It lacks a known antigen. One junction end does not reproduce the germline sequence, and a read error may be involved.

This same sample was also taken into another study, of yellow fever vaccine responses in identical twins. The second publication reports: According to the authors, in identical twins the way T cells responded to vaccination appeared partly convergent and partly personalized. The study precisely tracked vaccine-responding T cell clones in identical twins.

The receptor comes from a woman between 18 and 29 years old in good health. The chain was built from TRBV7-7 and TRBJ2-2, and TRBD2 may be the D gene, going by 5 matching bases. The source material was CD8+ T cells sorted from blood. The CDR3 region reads CASSLALGNTGELFF. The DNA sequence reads TGTGCTAGCAGCTTAGCGCTGGGCAACACCGGGGAGCTGTTTTTT.